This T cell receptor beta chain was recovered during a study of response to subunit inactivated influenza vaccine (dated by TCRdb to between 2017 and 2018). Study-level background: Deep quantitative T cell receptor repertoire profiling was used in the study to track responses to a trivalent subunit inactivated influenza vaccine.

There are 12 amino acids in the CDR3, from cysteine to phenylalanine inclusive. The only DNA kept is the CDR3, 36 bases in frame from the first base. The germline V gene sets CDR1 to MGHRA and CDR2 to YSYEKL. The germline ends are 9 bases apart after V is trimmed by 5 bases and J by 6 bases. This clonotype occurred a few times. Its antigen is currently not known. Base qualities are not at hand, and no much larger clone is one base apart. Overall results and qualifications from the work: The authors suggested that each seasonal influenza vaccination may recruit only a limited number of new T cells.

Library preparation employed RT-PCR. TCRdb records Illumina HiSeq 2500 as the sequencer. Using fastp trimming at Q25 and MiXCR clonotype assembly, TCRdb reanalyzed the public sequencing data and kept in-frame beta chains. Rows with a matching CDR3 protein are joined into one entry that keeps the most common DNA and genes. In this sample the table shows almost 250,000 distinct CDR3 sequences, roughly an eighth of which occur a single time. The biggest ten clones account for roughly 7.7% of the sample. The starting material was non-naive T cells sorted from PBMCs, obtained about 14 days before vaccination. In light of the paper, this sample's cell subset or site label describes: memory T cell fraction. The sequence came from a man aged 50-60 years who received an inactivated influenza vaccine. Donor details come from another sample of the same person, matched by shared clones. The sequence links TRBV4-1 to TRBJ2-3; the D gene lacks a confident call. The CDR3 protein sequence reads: CASSTTADTQYF. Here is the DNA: TGCGCCAGCAGCACGACTGCGGATACGCAGTATTTT.